A selection of T cell receptor beta chains follows, all from one sample in a study of blood T cell repertoires in COVID-19. TCRdb keeps only in-frame clones here, not all; method: immunoSEQ multiplex PCR. This sample yields tens of thousands of clones, of which 88% are seen a single time; 5.1% belongs to the top ten. Input material: peripheral blood. These receptors were taken from a human donor in a cohort sampled during active COVID-19. CDR3s include the opening cysteine and the closing phenylalanine or tryptophan. The D gene is left open where the match is weak. Clone size is stated in some rows and not others, as once, few, many or a class when expanded.

d_call,clone_size,v_call,j_call,cdr3_aa,cdr3_nt
NA,NA,TRBV7-2,TRBJ2-7,CASSRDNYEQYF,TGTGCCAGCAGCCGGGACAACTACGAGCAGTACTTC
TRBD2,NA,TRBV28,TRBJ2-2,CASRTPGGGANTGELFF,TGTGCCAGCAGGACCCCCGGGGGGGGTGCGAACACCGGGGAGCTGTTTTTT
NA,NA,TRBV2,TRBJ1-5,CASSQGNQPQHF,TGTGCCAGCAGTCAGGGGAATCAGCCCCAGCATTTT
NA,NA,TRBV7-8,TRBJ2-4,CASSFGPPWAKNIQYF,TGTGCCAGCAGCTTTGGCCCCCCATGGGCCAAAAACATTCAGTACTTC
NA,NA,TRBV5-4,TRBJ1-2,CASSLDLTPKGDGYTF,TGTGCCAGCAGCTTGGATCTGACACCCAAAGGGGATGGCTACACCTTC
TRBD2,NA,TRBV5-1,TRBJ2-5,CASRIGTIVQETQYF,TGCGCCAGCAGAATCGGGACTATAGTCCAAGAGACCCAGTACTTC
NA,NA,TRBV19,TRBJ1-1,CASSPPTGSAAEAFF,TGTGCCAGTAGTCCGCCGACAGGATCGGCCGCTGAAGCTTTCTTT
NA,NA,TRBV30,TRBJ1-2,CAWSVPGLSNGYTF,TGTGCCTGGAGTGTACCGGGACTCAGTAATGGCTACACCTTC
TRBD2,NA,TRBV7-6,TRBJ2-3,CASSLGLVPDTQYF,TGTGCCAGCAGCTTGGGACTAGTTCCAGATACGCAGTATTTT
TRBD2,few,TRBV5-1,TRBJ2-7,CASSPTSGDLYEQYF,TGCGCCAGCAGCCCGACTAGCGGGGACCTCTACGAGCAGTACTTC
TRBD1,once,TRBV7-9,TRBJ1-4,CASTKAGGRIGEKLFF,TGTGCCAGCACCAAAGCAGGGGGTCGTATCGGTGAAAAACTGTTTTTT
TRBD2,NA,TRBV19,TRBJ2-1,CASSIWDSGTYNEQFF,TGTGCCAGTAGTATATGGGATAGCGGGACCTACAATGAGCAGTTCTTC
NA,NA,TRBV3-1/TRBV3-2,TRBJ2-5,CASSQRASRETQYF,TGTGCCAGCAGCCAACGAGCCAGCAGGGAGACCCAGTACTTC
NA,NA,TRBV19,TRBJ2-1,CASSIGGLNEQFF,TGTGCCAGTAGTATAGGCGGGCTCAATGAGCAGTTCTTC
TRBD2,NA,TRBV7-9,TRBJ2-3,CASSSTLAGGITDTQYF,TGTGCCAGCAGCTCTACACTAGCGGGAGGGATCACAGATACGCAGTATTTT
TRBD2,NA,TRBV11-3,TRBJ2-4,CASSTGPMGGAGGPKDIQYF,TGTGCCAGCAGCACCGGACCGATGGGAGGAGCGGGGGGCCCCAAGGACATTCAGTACTTC
NA,few,TRBV4-3,TRBJ2-3,CASSQVVRASSTDTQYF,TGCGCCAGCAGCCAAGTAGTCAGGGCCTCTAGCACAGATACGCAGTATTTT
NA,NA,TRBV5-1,TRBJ1-3,CASSLGGGQSGNTIYF,TGCGCCAGCAGCCTTGGGGGGGGCCAATCTGGAAACACCATATATTTT
NA,NA,TRBV19,TRBJ1-4,CASSIVPGNEKLFF,TGTGCCAGTAGTATAGTTCCAGGGAATGAAAAACTGTTTTTT
TRBD1,NA,TRBV5-1,TRBJ1-2,CASSEAGQTPNYGYTF,TGCGCCAGCAGCGAGGCGGGACAGACACCAAACTATGGCTACACCTTC
TRBD1,NA,TRBV5-1,TRBJ1-1,CASSLGDRGNTEAFF,TGCGCCAGCAGCTTGGGCGACAGGGGGAACACTGAAGCTTTCTTT
NA,NA,TRBV6-2/TRBV6-3,TRBJ2-1,CASSSINEQFF,TGTGCCAGCAGTTCCATCAATGAGCAGTTCTTC
NA,NA,TRBV6-6,TRBJ2-2,CASSYPVRGSGELFF,TGTGCCAGCAGTTACCCGGTTCGCGGATCCGGGGAGCTGTTTTTT
TRBD1,NA,TRBV7-8,TRBJ1-4,CASRHGQGAREKLFF,TGTGCCAGCAGACACGGACAGGGGGCGAGGGAAAAACTGTTTTTT
NA,NA,TRBV4-1,TRBJ2-2,CASSQLSVAENTGELFF,TGCGCCAGCAGCCAGCTTTCGGTAGCGGAAAACACCGGGGAGCTGTTTTTT
TRBD2,NA,TRBV6-5,TRBJ2-7,CASSYREGHLNEQYF,TGTGCCAGCAGTTACAGGGAGGGGCACCTGAACGAGCAGTACTTC
TRBD2,NA,TRBV27,TRBJ2-7,CASSLSARLAAAYEQYF,TGTGCCAGCAGTTTATCCGCCCGACTAGCGGCTGCCTACGAGCAGTACTTC
NA,NA,TRBV4-3,TRBJ2-7,CASSQSPGLNEQYF,TGCGCCAGCAGCCAATCTCCCGGGTTGAACGAGCAGTACTTC
NA,NA,TRBV18,TRBJ1-1,CASSPISFQNTEAFF,TGTGCCAGCTCACCAATCAGTTTTCAGAACACTGAAGCTTTCTTT
NA,NA,TRBV24-1,TRBJ2-5,CATSATGEGETQYF,TGTGCCACCAGTGCGACGGGAGAAGGTGAGACCCAGTACTTC
NA,NA,TRBV30,TRBJ1-1,CALMRVDTEAFF,TGTGCCCTCATGAGGGTGGACACTGAAGCTTTCTTT
TRBD1,NA,TRBV19,TRBJ2-1,CASSPQGEGKFF,TGTGCCAGTAGTCCCCAGGGGGAAGGGAAGTTCTTC
NA,NA,TRBV4-1,TRBJ1-3,CASSQGSFRFPSGNTIYF,TGCGCCAGCAGCCAAGGTAGCTTTAGATTTCCCTCTGGAAACACCATATATTTT
NA,NA,TRBV7-2,TRBJ2-7,CASSWDTSYEQYF,TGTGCCAGCAGCTGGGACACTTCCTACGAGCAGTACTTC
TRBD2,NA,TRBV15,TRBJ2-4,CATSRDLTSGRGVIQYF,TGTGCCACCAGCAGAGACCTTACTAGCGGGAGAGGAGTCATTCAGTACTTC
NA,NA,TRBV19,TRBJ2-2,CASSISTVGAGELFF,TGTGCCAGTAGTATCTCCACGGTAGGGGCCGGGGAGCTGTTTTTT
TRBD2,NA,TRBV7-2,TRBJ2-7,CASSLGLAGYEQYF,TGTGCCAGCAGCTTGGGACTAGCGGGGTACGAGCAGTACTTC
NA,NA,TRBV6-2/TRBV6-3,TRBJ1-5,CASSARVAEGQPQHF,TGTGCCAGCAGTGCCAGGGTGGCGGAGGGTCAGCCCCAGCATTTT